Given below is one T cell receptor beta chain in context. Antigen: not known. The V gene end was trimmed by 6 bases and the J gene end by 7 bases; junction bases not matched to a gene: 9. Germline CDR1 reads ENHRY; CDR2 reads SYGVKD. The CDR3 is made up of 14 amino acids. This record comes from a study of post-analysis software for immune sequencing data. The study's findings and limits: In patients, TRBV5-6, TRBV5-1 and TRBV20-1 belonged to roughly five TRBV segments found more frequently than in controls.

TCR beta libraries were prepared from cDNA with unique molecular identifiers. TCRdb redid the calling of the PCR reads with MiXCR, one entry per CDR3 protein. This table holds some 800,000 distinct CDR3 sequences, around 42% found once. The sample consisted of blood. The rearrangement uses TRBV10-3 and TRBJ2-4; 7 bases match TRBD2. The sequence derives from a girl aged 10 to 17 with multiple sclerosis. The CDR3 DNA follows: TGTGCCATCAGCGGGGCGGGAGTGGGGAACATTCAGTACTTC. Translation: CAISGAGVGNIQYF.